This passage covers 30 T cell receptor beta chains from one sample sequenced in a study of blood T cells in healthy people across ages. A J-beta primer mix and a sample-barcoded 5' primer were used in a second PCR of roughly 6 to 11 cycles. TCRdb independently ran MiXCR on the 5' RACE reads; one entry per CDR3 protein. The table lists fewer than 900,000 distinct CDR3 sequences, around 40% of them singletons, with 20% to 25% in the top ten. Material: blood. These receptors all stem from a woman aged 60-75 years in good health.

The chain uses TRBV7-6 and TRBJ2-5, with D hard to call. Per germline, CDR1 SGHVS and CDR2 FNYEAQ. The CDR3 is 12 amino acids. V was clipped by 4 bases and J by 11 bases, with 14 bases between them. CDR3 in DNA: TGTGCCAGCAGCTCGACATACAATGAGCAGTACTTC. Translating gives CASSSTYNEQYF.

This clonotype has only a few counts. The rearrangement links TRBV29-1 to TRBJ1-1; D possibly corresponds to TRBD1 (5 bases). Germline V lookup: CDR1 SQVTM, CDR2 ANQGSEA. The CDR3 runs 12 residues. V dropped 5 bases and J dropped 4 bases, with 11 bases sitting between them. The CDR3 loop is CSVLGGLTEAFF. The CDR3 DNA reads TGCAGCGTTTTGGGGGGTCTCACTGAAGCTTTCTTT.

This clonotype was counted many times. This chain uses TRBV20-1 with TRBJ2-3, with D possibly matching TRBD2 (6 bases). CDR3 length: 15 residues. Trimming took off 0 bases at V and 4 bases at J, with 14 bases between the two ends. Germline V lookup: CDR1 DFQATT, CDR2 SNEGSKA (reference sequence). The CDR3 spells CSARDGAGNSDTQYF. In DNA, the CDR3 is TGCAGTGCTAGAGATGGCGCGGGGAATTCAGATACGCAGTATTTT.

This clonotype was detected many times. This rearrangement joins TRBV29-1 to TRBJ2-7, with 8 bases fitting TRBD2. V shed 4 bases and J 3 bases; nucleotides not matched to a gene: 14. In germline, CDR1 is SQVTM, CDR2 ANQGSEA. The CDR3 sequence is 16 residues long. DNA for the CDR3: TGCAGCGTTGGAAACGGGACTAGTTCCCCCCACTACGAGCAGTACTTC. Translating gives CSVGNGTSSPHYEQYF.

The genes are TRBV7-2 and TRBJ2-3, with 8 positions matching TRBD1. The V and J ends lost 1 base and 14 bases, in that order; junction bases with no gene match: 17. Germline CDR1 reads SGHTA; CDR2 reads FQGNSA. The CDR3 length is 16 residues. The CDR3 reads CASSLGRGRNHRDAYF. The CDR3 DNA is TGTGCCAGCAGCTTAGGCAGGGGGCGCAATCACAGAGACGCGTATTTT.

In the case of this clonotype: Sequence at one end of the junction differs from germline and may be a read error. The rearrangement uses TRBV28 and TRBJ2-1; 9 bases fit TRBD2. CDR3 length: 17 amino acids. Germline V gene data show CDR1 as MDHEN and CDR2 as SYDVKM. The CDR3 coding sequence is TGTGCCAGCAGTTTATTAGAGGCGGGAGGGCCGGGTGATGAGCTGTTCTTC. This gives the protein CASSLLEAGGPGDELFF.

The chain joins TRBV5-1 to TRBJ2-7, with 8 positions matching TRBD1. Germline loops: CDR1 SGHRS, CDR2 YFSETQ. This CDR3 is 14 amino acids long. Trimming at V came to 4 bases and at J to 5 bases, leaving 8 bases not matched to a gene. In DNA form, the CDR3 reads TGCGCCAGCAGCGCCCAGGGGGCGGTCCACGAGCAGTACTTC. This sequence encodes CASSAQGAVHEQYF.

V and J are TRBV29-1 and TRBJ2-1, with TRBD2 matching 8 bases. The germline gives CDR1 SQVTM, CDR2 ANQGSEA. CDR3 size: 14 residues. The V gene end was trimmed by 5 bases and the J gene end by 7 bases; junction bases not matched to a gene: 10. The chain's CDR3 is CSVSMTGGPNEQFF. The CDR3 bases are TGCAGCGTTTCCATGACGGGGGGGCCGAATGAGCAGTTCTTC.

The rearrangement links TRBV4-3 to TRBJ1-6; 9 bases match TRBD1. V lost 0 bases to trimming and J lost 10 bases; unmatched junction nucleotides: 7. Per germline, CDR1 LGHNA and CDR2 YSLEER. CDR3 length: 16 amino acids. In nucleotides, the CDR3 is TGCGCCAGCAGCCAAGAGCTAGGACAGGGGAGATCACCCCTCCACTTT. This gives the protein CASSQELGQGRSPLHF.

The V and J genes are TRBV20-1 and TRBJ1-2; possibly TRBD1 for D (5 bases). Trimming left V 1 base short and J 2 bases short, with 8 bases between. The germline V gene has CDR1 DFQATT and CDR2 SNEGSKA (reference sequence). This CDR3 has 13 amino acids. CDR3 region: CSARGGGNYGYTF. In DNA, the CDR3 is TGCAGTGCTAGAGGGGGCGGAAACTATGGCTACACCTTC.

This clonotype was counted a few times. The chain is built from TRBV29-1 and TRBJ1-2, with D possibly TRBD1 on 6 matching bases. The germline V and J ends were trimmed by 7 bases and 5 bases, with 20 bases remaining between them. Germline CDR1 SQVTM, CDR2 ANQGSEA. The CDR3 totals 14 residues. The CDR3 region has the DNA TGCAGCGCCCATTCTTCAGGGGTAAAGTATGGCTACACCTTC. Translating it yields CSAHSSGVKYGYTF.

This chain joins TRBV15 and TRBJ2-3; D might be TRBD2 (5 bases). Looked up from germline, CDR1 is LNHNV and CDR2 is YYDKDF (reference sequence). Trimming pared 4 bases from V and 2 bases from J, leaving 19 bases between. The CDR3 is made up of 17 amino acids. In DNA form, the CDR3 reads TGTGCCACCAGCACCCAAGGAGGCGCTCAAAACACAGATACGCAGTATTTT. Its protein is CATSTQGGAQNTDTQYF.

As DNA, the CDR3 is TGTGCCAGCAGCTATCGCAGCGGGAGGGCCCTCGGTGAGCAGTTCTTC. Amino acids: CASSYRSGRALGEQFF. V gene TRBV7-2 combines with J gene TRBJ2-1, with 10 bases lining up with TRBD2. The J segment lost 9 bases and the V segment lost 4 bases, leaving 12 bases of the junction unmatched. This CDR3 has 16 residues. CDR1 and CDR2 from the germline V gene are SGHTA and FQGNSA. The variable domain in full, completed from reference TRBV7-2 and TRBJ2-1, reads GAGVSQSPSNKVTEKGKDVELRCDPISGHTALYWYRQSLGQGLEFLIYFQGNSAPDKSGLPSDRFSAERTGGSVSTLTIQRTQQEDSAVYLCASSYRSGRALGEQFFGPGTRLTVL.

There are a few counts of this clonotype. The gene calls are TRBV5-1 and TRBJ2-7; 15 bases agree with TRBD2. CDR3 length: 18 amino acids. In germline, CDR1 is SGHRS, CDR2 YFSETQ. The V segment lost 4 bases and the J segment 3 bases; nucleotides outside the gene matches: 11. The CDR3: CASSTGLAGGPSDYEQYF. In DNA, the CDR3 is TGCGCCAGCAGCACGGGACTAGCGGGAGGCCCATCGGACTACGAGCAGTACTTC.

This clonotype was observed a handful of times. This sequence joins TRBV7-9 and TRBJ2-7; D may be TRBD1 or TRBD2 (5 bases each). Trimming removed 5 bases from V and 0 bases from J, with 17 bases in between. The germline CDR1 and CDR2 sequences are SEHNR and FQNEAQ (reference sequence). CDR3 length: 16 residues. The CDR3, as DNA: TGTGCCAGCAGCCCCCGACAAGGGGAGAGCTCCTACGAGCAGTACTTC. Residues: CASSPRQGESSYEQYF.

A note on this clonotype: A read error may produce the germline difference seen at one junction end. The J gene is TRBJ2-1, the V gene TRBV7-6; 8 positions agree with TRBD2. Germline V gives CDR1 SGHVS, CDR2 FNYEAQ. The CDR3 runs to 15 residues. CDR3 region: CASRSLAGPYNAQFF. CDR3 bases: TGTGCCAGCAGATCCCTAGCGGGCCCCTACAATGCGCAGTTCTTC.

This clonotype has more than one count but fewer than ten. V is TRBV20-1 and J is TRBJ2-3; 10 bases are a match to TRBD1. This CDR3 contains 14 residues. In germline, CDR1 is DFQATT, CDR2 SNEGSKA (reference sequence). Trimming cost V 6 bases and J 3 bases; bases outside gene matches: 6. The CDR3 loop is CSASDRGQTDTQYF. The CDR3 DNA reads TGCAGTGCCAGTGACAGGGGGCAAACAGATACGCAGTATTTT.

This chain links TRBV12-5 with TRBJ2-5, with D perhaps matching TRBD2 (5 bases). The CDR3 loop spans 16 amino acids. Germline-derived CDR1 and CDR2 are LGHNT and FRNRAP. V was pared by 1 base and J by 4 bases, with 16 bases between. In nucleotides, the CDR3 is TGTGCTAGTGGTTTGGACCGGCGCAGGACTGGAGAGACCCAGTACTTC. This codes for CASGLDRRRTGETQYF.

This rearrangement joins TRBV4-3 to TRBJ2-1, with 8 bases lining up with TRBD2. V gave up 3 bases and J gave up 6 bases; unmatched junction bases: 4. CDR3 length equals 14 residues. Germline V lookup: CDR1 LGHNA, CDR2 YSLEER. For the CDR3, the DNA is TGCGCCAGCAGCCATGGACTAGCAGTCAATGAGCAGTTCTTC. This codes for CASSHGLAVNEQFF.

In this sample, this clonotype turned up once. The chain is built from TRBV29-1 and TRBJ2-7; D call uncertain. CDR1 is SQVTM and CDR2 is ANQGSEA in the germline V gene. The CDR3 loop spans 12 amino acids. The germline V and J ends were trimmed by 3 bases and 1 base, with 7 bases remaining between them. The CDR3 region is CSVELQSYEQYF. The CDR3 nucleotides read TGCAGCGTTGAGCTACAGTCCTACGAGCAGTACTTC.

This chain connects TRBV30 to TRBJ1-2, with 7 bases that match TRBD1. V was clipped by 5 bases and J by 3 bases; unmatched bases: 6. From germline, CDR1 is GTSNPN and CDR2 SVGIG (reference sequence). The CDR3 totals 13 residues. The CDR3 DNA reads TGTGCCTGGCGCCCAGGGGGGGACTATGGCTACACCTTC. Translated: CAWRPGGDYGYTF. The entire variable domain, with the rest obtained from reference TRBV30 and TRBJ1-2, is as follows: SQTIHQWPATLVQPVGSPLSLECTVEGTSNPNLYWYRQAAGRGLQLLFYSVGIGQISSEVPQNLSASRPQDRQFILSSKKLLLSDSGFYLCAWRPGGDYGYTFGSGTRLTVV.

This clonotype was observed a handful of times. The chain links TRBV29-1 to TRBJ1-4; D not certain. CDR3 length: 15 residues. V was shortened by 2 bases and J by 3 bases, with 13 bases between the two germline ends. Germline CDR1 and CDR2: SQVTM and ANQGSEA. The CDR3 is CSVERVRDPNEKLFF. The CDR3 region has the DNA TGCAGCGTTGAAAGGGTGAGGGATCCTAATGAAAAACTGTTTTTT.

This chain uses TRBV9 with TRBJ2-3; 7 positions match TRBD2. This CDR3 region has 15 residues. The V gene end was trimmed by 4 bases and the J gene end by 6 bases; junction bases not matched to a gene: 11. Germline V lookup: CDR1 SGDLS, CDR2 YYNGEE. CDR3 in amino acids: CASSPRLAPEDTQYF. The CDR3 DNA is TGTGCCAGCAGCCCCCGACTAGCTCCGGAGGATACGCAGTATTTT.

Note on this clonotype: One junction end does not reproduce the germline sequence, and a read error may be involved. This rearrangement joins TRBV10-3 to TRBJ1-2, with D perhaps TRBD1 (5 bases). The CDR3 is made up of 13 amino acids. CDR1 ENHRY and CDR2 SYGVKD come from the germline V gene. The CDR3 region has the DNA TGTGCCTCACGGGCCGGGGCAAACTATGGCCACACCTTC. It yields the protein CASRAGANYGHTF.

This clonotype has only a few counts. The chain joins TRBV4-2 to TRBJ2-7; TRBD1 is a possible D gene (6 bases). In germline, CDR1 is LGHNA, CDR2 YNFKEQ. The V gene lost 0 bases and the J gene lost 3 bases, with 24 bases spanning the gap. This CDR3 is 19 amino acids long. The CDR3 bases are TGTGCCAGCAGCCAAGAGCCTAATATCAGGGGTAACCCTCTCTACGAGCAGTACTTC. Protein sequence: CASSQEPNIRGNPLYEQYF.

The J gene is TRBJ2-1, the V gene TRBV9; perhaps TRBD1 as D (7 bases). This CDR3 has 15 amino acids. V gave up 3 bases and J gave up 6 bases, with 16 bases separating them. Germline loops: CDR1 SGDLS, CDR2 YYNGEE. CDR3 bases: TGTGCCAGCAGCGCAGGGGGGCAGGGCTCCAATGAGCAGTTCTTC. Amino acid sequence: CASSAGGQGSNEQFF.

About this clonotype itself: A read error may account for a junction end that differs from germline. The V call is TRBV20-1, the J call TRBJ1-1; 8 bases fit TRBD1. Germline values: CDR1 DFQATT, CDR2 SNEGSKA (reference sequence). There are 15 residues in the CDR3. The CDR3 region is CSARLRGPMDTDAFF. Written as DNA, the CDR3 is TGCAGTGCTAGACTCAGGGGGCCCATGGACACTGATGCTTTCTTT.

The chain employs TRBV7-9 and TRBJ2-3, with D perhaps TRBD1 or TRBD2 (6 bases each). The CDR3 has 14 residues. V lost 4 bases and J lost 5, with 13 bases in between. Germline CDR1 is SEHNR and CDR2 is FQNEAQ (reference sequence). The CDR3 DNA is TGTGCCAGCAGCTCACTGGGGGGCGGAGATACGCAGTATTTT. Its protein is CASSSLGGGDTQYF. The full variable domain, rest sourced from reference TRBV7-9 and TRBJ2-3, is DTGVSQNPRHKITKRGQNVTFRCDPISEHNRLYWYRQTLGQGPEFLTYFQNEAQLEKSRLLSDRFSAERPKGSFSTLEIQRTEQGDSAMYLCASSSLGGGDTQYFGPGTRLTVL.

This chain uses TRBV29-1 with TRBJ1-5; D might be TRBD1 (5 bases). Germline CDR1 and CDR2: SQVTM and ANQGSEA. Trimming pared 7 bases from V and 1 base from J, leaving 11 bases between. The CDR3 runs 13 residues. The DNA of the CDR3 is TGCAGCGCAGCCCGGGACAGCAATCAGCCCCAGCATTTT. Translated: CSAARDSNQPQHF.

CDR3 sequence reads: CASSLNRGEHNEQFF. The DNA of the CDR3 is TGTGCCAGCAGCTTAAACCGGGGGGAGCACAATGAGCAGTTCTTC. The rearrangement links TRBV7-9 to TRBJ2-1, with TRBD2 identical over 7 bases. In germline, CDR1 is SEHNR, CDR2 FQNEAQ (reference sequence). Losses at the gene ends were 2 bases for V and 5 bases for J; bases not matched to a gene: 6. CDR3 length: 15 amino acids.